A single sample is the source of the 30 T cell receptor beta chains below, sequenced in a study of T-cell memory formation after mild COVID-19. TCRdb re-analysed the 5' RACE reads in MiXCR, keeping a single row per CDR3 protein. Of some 150,000 distinct CDR3 sequences in the sample, roughly 21% were seen once. Sequencing was performed on PBMCs or a T cell subset sorted from them (not recorded which). The receptors shown here come from an adult woman who had mild COVID-19 (a few samples of this study predate the infection). Cell type and time point are not known.

The chain is built from TRBV24-1 and TRBJ1-2, with TRBD1 identical over 7 bases. CDR1 is KGHDR, CDR2 SFDVKD, per germline. The CDR3 has 14 residues. With 4 bases clipped from V and 3 bases from J, the junction kept 4 bases outside the gene matches. The CDR3 region is CATSDSDRDYGYTF. The CDR3 bases are TGTGCCACCAGTGACTCCGACAGGGACTATGGCTACACCTTC.

This clonotype was seen ten or more times. The rearrangement joins TRBV3-1 to TRBJ1-2, with 8 bases that match TRBD1. Germline CDR1 is LGHDT and CDR2 is YNNKEL (reference sequence). The CDR3 covers 15 residues. With V trimmed by 4 bases and J by 5 bases, 9 bases remained unmatched. The CDR3, as DNA: TGTGCCAGCAGCCTATCCTCCGGGACAGGATATGGCTACACCTTC. Translating it yields CASSLSSGTGYGYTF.

The sample holds a few counts of this clonotype. This chain uses TRBV12-3 or TRBV12-4 with TRBJ2-5, with D possibly being TRBD2 (6 bases). The V gene lost 6 bases and the J gene lost 0 bases, with 11 bases spanning the gap. The CDR3 is 14 residues long. The chain's CDR3 is CASSKRDYQETQYF. The CDR3 DNA reads TGTGCCAGCAGCAAACGGGACTACCAAGAGACCCAGTACTTC.

The V call is TRBV20-1, the J call TRBJ2-4, with D perhaps given as TRBD1 or TRBD2 (6 bases each). Between the trimmed V and J ends, which lost 5 bases and 3 bases, there was a span of 14 bases. Germline loops: CDR1 DFQATT, CDR2 SNEGSKA (reference sequence). The CDR3 sequence is 14 residues long. CDR3 sequence: CSAGDGGGKNIQYF. The CDR3 nucleotides read TGCAGTGCTGGGGATGGAGGGGGCAAAAACATTCAGTACTTC.

This clonotype has ten or more counts. This chain connects TRBV29-1 to TRBJ1-2; no clear D gene. There are 13 residues in the CDR3. Trimming took off 2 bases at V and 8 bases at J, with 15 bases between the two ends. Germline V gives CDR1 SQVTM, CDR2 ANQGSEA. The CDR3 DNA reads as TGCAGCGTTGAACAGCCAGCACTTGGGGGCTACACCTTC. Translated: CSVEQPALGGYTF. Filled out from reference TRBV29-1 and TRBJ1-2, the complete variable domain reads SAVISQKPSRDICQRGTSLTIQCQVDSQVTMMFWYRQQPGQSLTLIATANQGSEATYESGFVIDKFPISRPNLTFSTLTVSNMSPEDSSIYLCSVEQPALGGYTFGSGTRLTVV.

This clonotype showed up just a few times. CDR3 DNA sequence: TGTGCCAGCAGCCCCGACGGTAAGAACACTGAAGCTTTCTTT. The encoded protein is CASSPDGKNTEAFF. The chain uses TRBV12-3 or TRBV12-4 and TRBJ1-1; D is unclear. This CDR3 has 14 residues. V shed 6 bases and J shed 1 base, with 12 bases lying between them.

This clonotype was observed a few times. This chain uses TRBV5-5 with TRBJ2-1, with D possibly being TRBD2 (6 bases). V lost 0 bases, J lost 9 bases, and 13 bases lay in between. CDR1 is SGHKS, CDR2 YYEKEE, per germline (reference sequence). The CDR3 contains 14 residues. The CDR3 bases are TGTGCCAGCAGCTTGGGACTAGACTACGCTGAGCAGTTCTTC. The encoded protein is CASSLGLDYAEQFF. Variable domain in full (rest from reference TRBV5-5 and TRBJ2-1): DAGVTQSPTHLIKTRGQQVTLRCSPISGHKSVSWYQQVLGQGPQFIFQYYEKEERGRGNFPDRFSARQFPNYSSELNVNALLLGDSALYLCASSLGLDYAEQFFGPGTRLTVL.

This chain connects TRBV20-1 to TRBJ2-3, with 8 bases aligning to TRBD2. Germline-derived CDR1 and CDR2 are DFQATT and SNEGSKA (reference sequence). Trimming removed 6 bases from V and 2 bases from J; junction bases left unmatched: 7. The CDR3 loop spans 14 amino acids. In DNA, the CDR3 is TGCAGTGCCCGTGGACTAGCCTACACAGATACGCAGTATTTT. Amino acids: CSARGLAYTDTQYF.

This clonotype has more than one count but fewer than ten. The V and J genes are TRBV6-5 and TRBJ2-6; D not resolved. Trimming removed 5 bases from V and 4 bases from J, with 12 bases in between. CDR3 length: 15 residues. The V gene's germline CDR1 is MNHEY and CDR2 SVGAGI. In DNA, the CDR3 is TGTGCCAGCAGTCCTCTTCCCCCCGGGGCCAACGTCCTGACTTTC. Residues: CASSPLPPGANVLTF.

The J gene is TRBJ2-3, the V gene TRBV7-8, with D possibly TRBD2 on 5 matching bases. The CDR3 has 16 residues. Between the trimmed V and J ends, which lost 5 bases and 2 bases, there was a span of 17 bases. Per the germline V gene, CDR1 is SGHVS and CDR2 is FQNEAQ. This CDR3 reads CASSHQSGTPTDTQYF. CDR3 coding DNA: TGTGCCAGCAGCCACCAAAGCGGAACCCCCACAGATACGCAGTATTTT.

Only a few counts were recorded for this clonotype. This chain links TRBV6-5 with TRBJ1-6; D gene ambiguous. Per the germline V gene, CDR1 is MNHEY and CDR2 is SVGAGI. The CDR3 length is 15 residues. V was trimmed by 8 bases and J by 0 bases, leaving 11 bases between them. CDR3: CASGKMSSYNSPLHF. Here the CDR3 DNA reads TGTGCCAGCGGAAAAATGAGCTCCTATAATTCACCCCTCCACTTT.

The chain is built from TRBV4-1 and TRBJ1-2; D might be TRBD1 (5 bases). The CDR3 covers 14 residues. CDR1 is MGHRA and CDR2 is YSYEKL in the germline V gene. The germline V and J ends were trimmed by 4 bases and 6 bases, with 15 bases remaining between them. CDR3 loop: CASSRQPGTDGYTF. The CDR3 DNA is TGCGCCAGCAGCCGACAACCTGGGACGGATGGCTACACCTTC.

V is TRBV6-5 and J is TRBJ2-2; D might be TRBD1 or TRBD2, each matching 5 bases. V lost 0 bases to trimming and J lost 2 bases, with 13 bases between them. CDR3 length: 17 residues. Germline V gene data show CDR1 as MNHEY and CDR2 as SVGAGI. The CDR3 region is CASSYSRETANTGELFF. The CDR3 DNA follows: TGTGCCAGCAGTTACTCGAGGGAGACAGCCAACACCGGGGAGCTGTTTTTT.

Here the CDR3 reads CASRSTLPYGYTF. CDR3 nucleotide sequence: TGTGCCAGCAGATCGACACTGCCCTATGGCTACACCTTC. The gene calls are TRBV6-2 or TRBV6-3 and TRBJ1-2; D remains ambiguous. Germline CDR1 and CDR2: MNHEY and SVGEGT. The CDR3 is 13 residues long. V dropped 6 bases and J dropped 4 bases, with 12 bases sitting between them.

This chain connects TRBV5-5 to TRBJ1-1; D ambiguous. The CDR3 runs 14 residues. V lost 2 bases and J lost 2, with 10 bases in between. CDR1 and CDR2 from the germline V gene are SGHKS and YYEKEE (reference sequence). The CDR3 here is CASSFPGANTEAFF. In DNA form, the CDR3 reads TGTGCCAGCAGCTTCCCGGGAGCTAACACTGAAGCTTTCTTT.

This clonotype showed up just a few times. V is TRBV7-2 and J is TRBJ1-2; D uncertain. V lost 1 base and J lost 2, with 8 bases in between. Germline lookup yields CDR1 SGHTA and CDR2 FQGNSA. This CDR3 has 14 residues. CDR3 coding DNA: TGTGCCAGCAGCTTAGTCGGGCAGAACTATGGCTACACCTTC. This sequence encodes CASSLVGQNYGYTF.

This clonotype has more than one count but fewer than ten. This rearrangement joins TRBV7-2 to TRBJ2-5; maybe TRBD2 (6 bases). V was pared by 1 base and J by 2 bases, with 14 bases between. Germline assignment: CDR1 SGHTA and CDR2 FQGNSA. This CDR3 has 16 residues. The CDR3 nucleotides are TGTGCCAGCAGCTTAGACGGCAGCGGGCCACAAGAGACCCAGTACTTC. Amino acid sequence: CASSLDGSGPQETQYF.

The chain has TRBV10-3 and TRBJ2-1; 8 nucleotides match TRBD2. The CDR3 runs to 12 residues. CDR1 is ENHRY and CDR2 is SYGVKD in the germline V gene. The ends lost 8 bases at V and 5 bases at J; junction bases unmatched: 2. The CDR3, as DNA: TGTGCCATCTCCGGGGGGGACAATGAGCAGTTCTTC. Translated, it gives CAISGGDNEQFF.

The chain combines TRBV7-7 with TRBJ1-2; 8 bases match TRBD1. With V trimmed by 2 bases and J by 0 bases, 23 bases remained unmatched. CDR3 length: 22 residues. Germline CDR1 reads SSHAT; CDR2 reads FNYEAQ (reference sequence). CDR3 bases: TGTGCCAGCAGCTTAATTTCCGGAGCCACTAGCAGGAGACAGGGGTCTAACTATGGCTACACCTTC. It codes for CASSLISGATSRRQGSNYGYTF.

A single count supports this clonotype. This chain connects TRBV10-3 to TRBJ2-3, with D perhaps assigned TRBD1 or TRBD2 (5 bases each). Germline assignment: CDR1 ENHRY and CDR2 SYGVKD. The ends were cut back, 10 bases at V and 6 bases at J, with 14 bases in the middle. CDR3 length equals 12 residues. The CDR3 coding sequence is TGTGCCACCGGGACCGGTCCGGATACGCAGTATTTT. Translating gives CATGTGPDTQYF.

The chain couples TRBV12-3 or TRBV12-4 to TRBJ2-3; D perhaps matches TRBD1 (6 bases). The CDR3 extends over 17 amino acids. V lost 3 bases to trimming and J lost 4 bases, with 20 bases between them. CDR3 loop: CASSFRDTGKSADTQYF. The CDR3, as DNA: TGTGCCAGCAGTTTTAGGGATACAGGGAAATCAGCAGATACGCAGTATTTT.

V usage is TRBV11-1 and J usage is TRBJ2-5; 8 bases are shared with TRBD2. Germline CDR1 reads SGHAT; CDR2 reads FQDESV (reference sequence). This CDR3 contains 16 residues. Trimming removed 8 bases from V and 4 bases from J; junction bases left unmatched: 15. The CDR3, as DNA: TGTGCCAGCCTATCACTATCGGGGGGGCCTGGAGAGACCCAGTACTTC. As protein: CASLSLSGGPGETQYF.

This clonotype was seen more than once but under ten times. The chain recombines TRBV7-9 with TRBJ1-2; TRBD1 might be the D (5 bases). The germline V gene has CDR1 SEHNR and CDR2 FQNEAQ (reference sequence). The CDR3 covers 14 residues. Trimming removed 7 bases at V and 3 bases at J, with 15 bases between. CDR3 residues: CASTRAGTDYGYTF. CDR3 sequence (DNA): TGTGCCAGCACCCGGGCAGGGACGGACTATGGCTACACCTTC.

This clonotype was counted between two and nine times. The rearrangement uses TRBV4-2 and TRBJ1-6; D not resolved. Germline V CDR1 and CDR2: LGHNA, YNFKEQ. Trimming shortened V by 0 bases and J by 9 bases, and 9 bases separated the two germline ends. This CDR3 is built from 14 residues. Here the CDR3 reads CASSQDTEISPLHF. The CDR3 DNA reads as TGTGCCAGCAGCCAAGATACCGAAATTTCACCCCTCCACTTT.

The J gene is TRBJ2-7, the V gene TRBV10-3, with 7 bases identical to TRBD1. J lost 5 bases, V lost 4 bases, and 5 bases had no gene match. Germline V lookup: CDR1 ENHRY, CDR2 SYGVKD. CDR3 length equals 13 residues. In DNA form, the CDR3 reads TGTGCCATCAGTGGGGGCAGGGGGAACGAGCAGTACTTC. This sequence encodes CAISGGRGNEQYF.

This clonotype turned up a few times. V and J are TRBV12-3 or TRBV12-4 and TRBJ1-6, with a tentative D call TRBD1 (6 bases). Trimming stripped 3 bases from V and 8 bases from J, with 11 bases between. The CDR3 is 14 amino acids. The chain's CDR3 is CASSLQGSHSPLHF. DNA of the CDR3: TGTGCCAGCAGTTTGCAGGGGTCGCATTCACCCCTCCACTTT.

This chain connects TRBV6-5 to TRBJ2-2, with D uncertain. Germline V gene data show CDR1 as MNHEY and CDR2 as SVGAGI. The V gene lost 6 bases and the J gene lost 8 bases, with 10 bases spanning the gap. This CDR3 has 12 amino acids. CDR3 protein: CASSLSLGELFF. The CDR3 DNA follows: TGTGCCAGCAGCCTTAGTCTAGGGGAGCTGTTTTTT.

Of note for this clonotype: One end of the junction fails to match germline, which may point to a read error. The chain employs TRBV7-7 and TRBJ2-1; 16 bases fit TRBD2. This CDR3 comprises 16 residues. Germline V CDR1 and CDR2: SSHAT, FNYEAQ (reference sequence). CDR3 coding DNA: TGTGCTAGCAGCCTTGGGACTAGCGGGAGGGCCGGTGAGCAGTTCTTC. Encoded protein: CASSLGTSGRAGEQFF. The complete variable domain, with remaining parts taken from reference TRBV7-7 and TRBJ2-1, reads GAGVSQSPRYKVTKRGQDVTLRCDPISSHATLYWYQQALGQGPEFLTYFNYEAQPDKSGLPSDRFSAERPEGSISTLTIQRTEQRDSAMYRCASSLGTSGRAGEQFFGPGTRLTVL.

V is TRBV5-1 and J is TRBJ2-6; no clear D gene. The V gene lost 0 bases and the J gene lost 4 bases, with 8 bases spanning the gap. The CDR3 is made up of 15 amino acids. CDR1 and CDR2 from the germline V gene are SGHRS and YFSETQ. DNA of the CDR3: TGCGCCAGCAGCTTGGGCTCCGGCGGGGCCAACGTCCTGACTTTC. It translates to CASSLGSGGANVLTF.

This clonotype was seen a handful of times. V is TRBV5-1 and J is TRBJ1-6; D is uncertain. The CDR3 has 13 residues. Trimming stripped 0 bases from V and 13 bases from J, with 11 bases between. Germline CDR1 SGHRS, CDR2 YFSETQ. CDR3 region: CASSLDGYGPLHF. CDR3 coding DNA: TGCGCCAGCAGCTTGGATGGGTATGGGCCCCTCCACTTT.